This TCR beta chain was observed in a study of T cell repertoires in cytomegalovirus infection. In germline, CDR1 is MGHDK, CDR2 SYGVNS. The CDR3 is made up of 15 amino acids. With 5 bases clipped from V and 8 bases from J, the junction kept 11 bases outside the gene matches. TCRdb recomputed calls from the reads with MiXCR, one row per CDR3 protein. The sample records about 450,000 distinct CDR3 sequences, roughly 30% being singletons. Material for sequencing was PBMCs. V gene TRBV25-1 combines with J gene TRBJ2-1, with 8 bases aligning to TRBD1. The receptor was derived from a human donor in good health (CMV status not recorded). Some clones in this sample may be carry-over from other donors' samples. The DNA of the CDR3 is TGTGCCAGCAGTTGGTACAGGGGGGTTGAGGATGAGCAGTTCTTC. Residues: CASSWYRGVEDEQFF.